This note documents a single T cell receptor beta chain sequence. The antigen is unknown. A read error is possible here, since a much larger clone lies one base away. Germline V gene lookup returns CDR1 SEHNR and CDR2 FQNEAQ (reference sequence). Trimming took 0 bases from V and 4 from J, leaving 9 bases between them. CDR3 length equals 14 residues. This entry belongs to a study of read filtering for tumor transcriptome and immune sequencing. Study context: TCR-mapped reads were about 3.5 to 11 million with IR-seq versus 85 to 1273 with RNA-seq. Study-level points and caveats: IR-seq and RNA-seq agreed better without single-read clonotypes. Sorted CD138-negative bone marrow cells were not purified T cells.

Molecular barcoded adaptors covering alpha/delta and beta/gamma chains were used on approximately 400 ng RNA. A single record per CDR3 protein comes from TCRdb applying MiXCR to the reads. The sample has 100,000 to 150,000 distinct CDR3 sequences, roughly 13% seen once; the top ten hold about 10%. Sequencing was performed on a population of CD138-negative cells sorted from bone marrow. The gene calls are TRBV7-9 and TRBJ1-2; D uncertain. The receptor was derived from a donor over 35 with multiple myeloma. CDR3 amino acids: CASSLAKGSYGYTF. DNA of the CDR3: TGTGCCAGCAGCTTAGCGAAAGGGTCCTATGGCTACACCTTC. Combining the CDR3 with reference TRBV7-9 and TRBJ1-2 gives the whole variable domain DTGVSQNPRHKITKRGQNVTFRCDPISEHNRLYWYRQTLGQGPEFLTYFQNEAQLEKSRLLSDRFSAERPKGSFSTLEIQRTEQGDSAMYLCASSLAKGSYGYTFGSGTRLTVV.